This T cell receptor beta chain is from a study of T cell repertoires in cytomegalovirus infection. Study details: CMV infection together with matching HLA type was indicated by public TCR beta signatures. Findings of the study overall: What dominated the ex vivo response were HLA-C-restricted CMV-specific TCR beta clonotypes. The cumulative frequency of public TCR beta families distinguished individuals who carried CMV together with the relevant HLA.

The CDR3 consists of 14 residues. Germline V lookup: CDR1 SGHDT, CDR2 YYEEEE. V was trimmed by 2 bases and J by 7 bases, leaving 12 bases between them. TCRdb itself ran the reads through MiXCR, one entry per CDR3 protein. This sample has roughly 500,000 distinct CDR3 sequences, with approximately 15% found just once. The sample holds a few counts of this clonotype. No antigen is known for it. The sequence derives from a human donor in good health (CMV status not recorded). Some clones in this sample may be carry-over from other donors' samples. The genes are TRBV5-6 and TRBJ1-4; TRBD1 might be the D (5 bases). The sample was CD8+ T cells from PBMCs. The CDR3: CASSLRFQGEKLFF. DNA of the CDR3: TGTGCCAGCAGCTTAAGGTTCCAGGGTGAAAAACTGTTTTTT.